The present entry profiles one T cell receptor beta chain with its context. The antigen is unknown. The CDR3 length is 14 residues. The ends lost 4 bases at V and 8 bases at J; junction bases unmatched: 8. Germline V lookup: CDR1 SGDLS, CDR2 YYNGEE. The data were taken from a study of a mutant IDH1 vaccine in newly diagnosed glioma. About the research overall: Investigators started vaccination 4-6 weeks after radiotherapy alone, or with temozolomide cycles.

Specified time point: week 35, safety follow-up. A single vaccine dose contained 300 ug of mutant IDH1 20-mer peptide, and topical imiquimod was used with it. Clones were sequenced by immunoSEQ multiplex PCR, and TCRdb holds only the in-frame ones, with some missing. The sample carries some 48,000 clones, around 80% recorded once. This chain links TRBV9 with TRBJ2-1; 8 nucleotides align to TRBD1. The TCR comes from a man aged 35 to 55 with glioma. This specimen was PBMCs, taken from a glioma patient whose treatment included an IDH1 peptide vaccine. The CDR3 is CASSSRTGPHEQFF. CDR3 nucleotides: TGTGCCAGCAGCTCCCGGACAGGGCCGCATGAGCAGTTCTTC.